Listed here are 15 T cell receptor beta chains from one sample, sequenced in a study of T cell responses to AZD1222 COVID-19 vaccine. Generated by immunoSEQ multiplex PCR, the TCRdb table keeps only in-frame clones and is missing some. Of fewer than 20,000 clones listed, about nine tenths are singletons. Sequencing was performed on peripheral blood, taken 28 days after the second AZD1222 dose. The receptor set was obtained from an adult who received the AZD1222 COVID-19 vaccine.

CDR3 region: CASSDYLEPPTGTGGNTIYF. For the CDR3, the DNA is TGTGCCAGCAGCGACTACCTCGAGCCACCGACAGGGACGGGTGGAAACACCATATATTTT. The rearrangement links TRBV3-1 (or the pseudogene TRBV3-2) to TRBJ1-3; the match to TRBD1 covers 7 bases. V was pared by 5 bases and J by 3 bases, with 22 bases of the junction left unmatched. Germline V gene lookup returns CDR1 LGHDT and CDR2 YNNKEL (reference sequence). This CDR3 spans 20 amino acids.

CDR3 nucleotide sequence: TGTGCCAGTAGTGCCGCACGGGACAGTGGAAACACCATATATTTT. The encoded protein is CASSAARDSGNTIYF. The chain combines TRBV19 with TRBJ1-3, with 7 bases lining up with TRBD1. Germline CDR1 and CDR2: LNHDA and SQIVND (reference sequence). This CDR3 is 15 amino acids long. V lost 5 bases to trimming and J lost 3 bases; unmatched junction nucleotides: 7.

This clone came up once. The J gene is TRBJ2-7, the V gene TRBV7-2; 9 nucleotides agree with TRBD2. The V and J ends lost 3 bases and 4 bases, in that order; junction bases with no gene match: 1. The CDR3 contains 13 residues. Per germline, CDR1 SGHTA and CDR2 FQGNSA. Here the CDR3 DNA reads TGTGCCAGCAGCTTGAGCGGGGGGTACGAGCAGTACTTC. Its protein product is CASSLSGGYEQYF.

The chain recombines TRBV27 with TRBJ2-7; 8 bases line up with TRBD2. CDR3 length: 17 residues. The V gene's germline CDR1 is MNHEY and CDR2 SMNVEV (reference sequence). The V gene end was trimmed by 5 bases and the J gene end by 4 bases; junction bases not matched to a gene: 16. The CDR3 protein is CASSTLAGGAGRYEQYF. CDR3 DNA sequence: TGTGCCAGCAGTACACTAGCCGGGGGGGCTGGTAGGTACGAGCAGTACTTC.

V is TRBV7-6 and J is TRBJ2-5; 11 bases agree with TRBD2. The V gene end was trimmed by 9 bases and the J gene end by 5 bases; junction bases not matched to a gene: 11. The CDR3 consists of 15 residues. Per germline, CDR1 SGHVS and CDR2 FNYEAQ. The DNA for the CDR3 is TGTGCCAGTTGTACTAGCGGGGGCCCGGGGGAGACCCAGTACTTC. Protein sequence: CASCTSGGPGETQYF.

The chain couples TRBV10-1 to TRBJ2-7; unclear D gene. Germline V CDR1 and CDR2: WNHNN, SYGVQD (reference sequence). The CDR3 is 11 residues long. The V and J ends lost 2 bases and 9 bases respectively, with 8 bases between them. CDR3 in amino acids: CASSERDRQYF. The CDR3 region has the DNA TGCGCCAGCAGTGAGAGGGATCGGCAGTACTTC.

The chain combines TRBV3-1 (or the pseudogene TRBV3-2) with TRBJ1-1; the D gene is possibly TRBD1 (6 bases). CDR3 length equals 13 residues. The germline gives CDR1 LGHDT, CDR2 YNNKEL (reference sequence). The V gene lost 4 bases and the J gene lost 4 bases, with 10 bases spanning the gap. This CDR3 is CASSPRQVTEAFF. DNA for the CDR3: TGTGCCAGCAGCCCCCGACAGGTCACTGAAGCTTTCTTT.

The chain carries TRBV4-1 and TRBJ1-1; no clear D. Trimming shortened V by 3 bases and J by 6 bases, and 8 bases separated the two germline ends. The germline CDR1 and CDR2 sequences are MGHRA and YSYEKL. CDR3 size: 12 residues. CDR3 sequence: CASSQGFAEAFF. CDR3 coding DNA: TGCGCCAGCAGCCAGGGGTTCGCTGAAGCTTTCTTT.

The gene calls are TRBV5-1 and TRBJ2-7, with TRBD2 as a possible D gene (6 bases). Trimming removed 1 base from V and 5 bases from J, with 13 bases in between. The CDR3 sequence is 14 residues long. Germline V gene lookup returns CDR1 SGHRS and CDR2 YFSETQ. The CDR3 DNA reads TGCGCCAGCAGCTTGATCGGGAGAGCGAACGAGCAGTACTTC. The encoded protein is CASSLIGRANEQYF.

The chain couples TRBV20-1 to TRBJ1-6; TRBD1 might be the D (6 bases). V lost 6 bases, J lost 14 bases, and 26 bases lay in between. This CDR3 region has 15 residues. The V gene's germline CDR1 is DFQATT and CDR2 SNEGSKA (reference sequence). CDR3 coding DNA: TGCAGTGCAAGTCGCACGGGGGAGGGACATTTGACCCTCCACTTT. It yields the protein CSASRTGEGHLTLHF.

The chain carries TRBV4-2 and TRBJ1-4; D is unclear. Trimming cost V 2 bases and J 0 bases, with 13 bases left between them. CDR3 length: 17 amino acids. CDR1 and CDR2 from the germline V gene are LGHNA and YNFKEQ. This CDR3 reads CASSQLDHSATNEKLFF. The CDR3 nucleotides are TGTGCCAGCAGCCAACTCGACCACAGTGCAACTAATGAAAAACTGTTTTTT.

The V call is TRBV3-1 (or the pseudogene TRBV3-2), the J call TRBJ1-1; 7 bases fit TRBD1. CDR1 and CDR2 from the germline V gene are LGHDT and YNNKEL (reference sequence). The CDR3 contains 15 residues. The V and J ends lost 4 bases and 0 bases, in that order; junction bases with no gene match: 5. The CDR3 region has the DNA TGTGCCAGCAGCCCCAGACAGGGCCTGAACACTGAAGCTTTCTTT. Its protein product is CASSPRQGLNTEAFF.

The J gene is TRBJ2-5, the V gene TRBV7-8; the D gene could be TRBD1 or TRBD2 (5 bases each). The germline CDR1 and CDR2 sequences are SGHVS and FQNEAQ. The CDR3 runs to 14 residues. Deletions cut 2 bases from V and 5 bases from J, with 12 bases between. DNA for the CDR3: TGTGCCAGCAGCTTATTGGGAGACAGCGAGACCCAGTACTTC. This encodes CASSLLGDSETQYF. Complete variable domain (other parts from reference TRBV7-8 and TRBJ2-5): GAGVSQSPRYKVAKRGQDVALRCDPISGHVSLFWYQQALGQGPEFLTYFQNEAQLDKSGLPSDRFFAERPEGSVSTLKIQRTQQEDSAVYLCASSLLGDSETQYFGPGTRLLVL.

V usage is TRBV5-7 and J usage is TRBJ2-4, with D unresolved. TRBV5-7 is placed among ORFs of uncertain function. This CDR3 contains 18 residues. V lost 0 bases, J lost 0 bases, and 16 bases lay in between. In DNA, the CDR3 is TGTGCCAGCAGCTTGGCGGGCAGGCCTTCAGAAGCCAAAAACATTCAGTACTTC. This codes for CASSLAGRPSEAKNIQYF.

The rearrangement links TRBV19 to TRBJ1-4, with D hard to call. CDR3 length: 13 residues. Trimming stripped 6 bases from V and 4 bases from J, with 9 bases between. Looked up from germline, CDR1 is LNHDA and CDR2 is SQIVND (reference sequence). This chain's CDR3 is CASRDDNNEKLFF. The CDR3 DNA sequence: TGTGCCAGTAGGGACGACAATAATGAAAAACTGTTTTTT. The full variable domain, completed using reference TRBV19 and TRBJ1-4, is DGGITQSPKYLFRKEGQNVTLSCEQNLNHDAMYWYRQDPGQGLRLIYYSQIVNDFQKGDIAEGYSVSREKKESFPLTVTSAQKNPTAFYLCASRDDNNEKLFFGSGTQLSVL.